This entry is about one T cell receptor (beta chain). This specimen comes from a study of control samples from healthy donors and cancer patients. Clones were read by immunoSEQ multiplex PCR, and TCRdb kept only the in-frame ones, dropping some. The sample gives tens of thousands of clones, 70% to 90% of which show up once; roughly 7.6% is in the top ten. V gave up 2 bases and J gave up 7 bases; unmatched junction bases: 5. Germline V lookup: CDR1 SGHVS, CDR2 FQNEAQ. The CDR3 covers 15 residues. The sample comprised blood. The sequence was obtained from a woman aged 60 to 75 in good health. The rearrangement joins TRBV7-8 to TRBJ1-6; TRBD1 agrees at 7 bases. CDR3 bases: TGTGCCAGCAGCTTACAAGGGACAGTCAATTCACCCCTCCACTTT. Translation gives CASSLQGTVNSPLHF.